This T cell receptor beta chain was recovered during a study of T cells in Graves' hyperthyroidism and ophthalmopathy. Amplified TCR beta CDR3 regions derived from RNA transcripts. First-round RT-PCR of the TCR CDR3 relied on the HTBI primer set. One entry per CDR3 protein results from TCRdb running MiXCR on the multiplex PCR reads. The sample has 300,000 to 500,000 distinct CDR3 sequences, around 14% seen once. The CDR3 consists of 15 residues. Germline values: CDR1 MNHNS, CDR2 SASEGT. V dropped 7 bases and J dropped 3 bases, with 18 bases sitting between them. This sequence was found in a woman in her twenties or thirties with Graves' hyperthyroidism. The rearrangement links TRBV6-1 to TRBJ1-2, with a tentative D call TRBD1 (6 bases). Sequencing input: blood. CDR3 DNA: TGTGCCAGCAACCGCGTGGGGGGGGCCGACTATGGCTACACCTTC. This gives the protein CASNRVGGADYGYTF.